Presented here are 21 T cell receptor beta chains from one specimen sequenced in a study of CD8 T cells in Susac syndrome (dated 2019 in TCRdb). The library was generated by the immunoSEQ multiplex PCR assay. RNA was extracted using the RNeasy kit, and roughly 0.5 to 1 microgram was reverse transcribed with random hexamers. TCRdb passed the public sequencing reads through fastp at Q25 and MiXCR, retaining productive beta sequences. A single entry per CDR3 protein holds the most common genes and DNA from its merged rows. The sample table holds 300,000 to 350,000 distinct CDR3 sequences, of which just over 90% were seen once. Roughly 0.064% of the sample lies in the top ten. What was sequenced was CD4+ T cells from PBMCs. Source of these receptors: a human donor with multiple sclerosis.

The V and J genes are TRBV30 and TRBJ1-1; D is undetermined. CDR3 length equals 12 residues. Germline V gives CDR1 GTSNPN, CDR2 SVGIG (reference sequence). Trimming cost V 4 bases and J 5 bases, with 11 bases left between them. The CDR3 DNA sequence: TGTGCCTGGAATTTGGGTGGGACTGAAGCTTTCTTT. This codes for CAWNLGGTEAFF.

The chain couples TRBV27 to TRBJ2-7; D gene unclear. Deletions cut 8 bases from V and 3 bases from J, with 5 bases between. Looked up from germline, CDR1 is MNHEY and CDR2 is SMNVEV (reference sequence). The CDR3 runs 10 residues. DNA of the CDR3: TGTGCCAGCGGACGCTACGAGCAGTACTTC. This codes for CASGRYEQYF.

The chain is built from TRBV9 and TRBJ2-2; the D gene is possibly TRBD1 (5 bases). Germline CDR1 is SGDLS and CDR2 is YYNGEE. The CDR3 contains 14 residues. V lost 6 bases to trimming and J lost 3 bases, with 12 bases between them. The CDR3 spells CASTPRQYTGELFF. The DNA for the CDR3 is TGTGCCAGCACCCCAAGACAGTACACCGGGGAGCTGTTTTTT.

V is TRBV30 and J is TRBJ2-3; D gene uncertain. Per germline, CDR1 GTSNPN and CDR2 SVGIG (reference sequence). This CDR3 has 14 residues. The DNA for the CDR3 is TGTGCATCCCCCCGGATCGGAAGCACAGATACGCAGTATTTT. Encoded protein: CASPRIGSTDTQYF.

The chain uses TRBV30 and TRBJ2-2, with TRBD2 matching 9 bases. The CDR3 is 15 residues long. CDR1 GTSNPN and CDR2 SVGIG come from the germline V gene (reference sequence). V lost 3 bases and J lost 7; bases outside the gene matches: 9. CDR3 loop: CAWRVGRGGHGELFF. CDR3 in DNA: TGTGCCTGGAGGGTCGGGCGGGGGGGCCACGGGGAGCTGTTTTTT.

The chain links TRBV10-1 to TRBJ2-5; 8 bases agree with TRBD2. The V segment lost 0 bases and the J segment 2 bases; nucleotides outside the gene matches: 5. Germline V lookup: CDR1 WNHNN, CDR2 SYGVQD (reference sequence). This CDR3 has 16 residues. CDR3 sequence: CASSESTVAGQETQYF. The CDR3 nucleotides read TGCGCCAGCAGTGAGTCGACGGTAGCGGGACAAGAGACCCAGTACTTC.

This chain joins TRBV12-3 or TRBV12-4 and TRBJ1-5, with D hard to call. Between the trimmed V and J ends, which lost 5 bases and 4 bases, there was a span of 15 bases. This CDR3 has 15 amino acids. CDR3 nucleotide sequence: TGTGCCAGCAGTCCCCAGGCGATAGGGAATCAGCCCCAGCATTTT. Its translation is CASSPQAIGNQPQHF.

The rearrangement uses TRBV29-1 and TRBJ1-1; 9 bases align to TRBD1. This CDR3 is 16 amino acids long. The germline CDR1 and CDR2 sequences are SQVTM and ANQGSEA. J was trimmed by 1 base and V by 5 bases; bases with no gene match: 11. The chain's CDR3 is CSVRQGVASWNTEAFF. The CDR3 DNA reads as TGCAGCGTTCGACAGGGGGTCGCGTCTTGGAACACTGAAGCTTTCTTT.

This sequence joins TRBV4-1 and TRBJ2-6, with 9 bases that match TRBD2. V shed 2 bases and J 0 bases; nucleotides not matched to a gene: 2. Germline CDR1 MGHRA, CDR2 YSYEKL. The CDR3 extends over 17 amino acids. In DNA form, the CDR3 reads TGCGCCAGCAGCCAACAGCGGGAGGCCTCTGGGGCCAACGTCCTGACTTTC. Its translation is CASSQQREASGANVLTF.

CDR3 residues: CASSYVDPISGNTIYF. In nucleotides, the CDR3 is TGTGCCAGCAGTTACGTGGATCCCATCTCTGGAAACACCATATATTTT. The J gene is TRBJ1-3, the V gene TRBV6-5, with D unresolved. CDR3 size: 16 residues. Trimming stripped 2 bases from V and 0 bases from J, with 11 bases between. Germline V gene sequence: CDR1 MNHEY, CDR2 SVGAGI.

V is TRBV19 and J is TRBJ2-1, with TRBD1 as a possible D gene (6 bases). V lost 3 bases to trimming and J lost 6 bases, with 18 bases between them. The CDR3 loop spans 16 amino acids. CDR1 LNHDA and CDR2 SQIVND come from the germline V gene (reference sequence). The CDR3 DNA is TGTGCCAGTAGTATGAGTGGGGGCCCTATGATCAATGAGCAGTTCTTC. It specifies CASSMSGGPMINEQFF. Using reference TRBV19 and TRBJ2-1 for the parts outside the CDR3, the full variable domain is DGGITQSPKYLFRKEGQNVTLSCEQNLNHDAMYWYRQDPGQGLRLIYYSQIVNDFQKGDIAEGYSVSREKKESFPLTVTSAQKNPTAFYLCASSMSGGPMINEQFFGPGTRLTVL.

The chain employs TRBV18 and TRBJ1-5; 8 bases are a match to TRBD1. This CDR3 has 17 amino acids. V gave up 5 bases and J gave up 5 bases; unmatched junction bases: 14. The germline V gene encodes CDR1 KGHSH and CDR2 LQKENI. CDR3 protein: CASSSGTGMWIDQPQHF. The CDR3 coding sequence is TGTGCCAGCTCATCCGGGACAGGAATGTGGATAGATCAGCCCCAGCATTTT.

The chain combines TRBV3-1 with TRBJ1-1; D gene ambiguous. Trimming pared 0 bases from V and 12 bases from J, leaving 11 bases between. The CDR3 extends over 12 amino acids. Germline CDR1 and CDR2: LGHDT and YNNKEL (reference sequence). The CDR3: CASSQDPGQSFF. In DNA form, the CDR3 reads TGTGCCAGCAGCCAAGACCCCGGGCAGTCTTTCTTT.

The J gene is TRBJ1-2, the V gene TRBV29-1, with D perhaps matching TRBD1 (5 bases). CDR1 is SQVTM, CDR2 ANQGSEA, per germline. V lost 3 bases, J lost 7 bases, and 12 bases lay in between. This CDR3 is 12 amino acids long. The DNA of the CDR3 is TGCAGCGTTGAGGGGGATATCAGTGGCTACACCTTC. As protein: CSVEGDISGYTF. Full variable domain (rest looked up from reference TRBV29-1 and TRBJ1-2): SAVISQKPSRDICQRGTSLTIQCQVDSQVTMMFWYRQQPGQSLTLIATANQGSEATYESGFVIDKFPISRPNLTFSTLTVSNMSPEDSSIYLCSVEGDISGYTFGSGTRLTVV.

This chain uses TRBV19 with TRBJ2-2; no definite D call. V was pared by 7 bases and J by 2 bases, with 14 bases between. The CDR3 consists of 15 residues. Germline V gene lookup returns CDR1 LNHDA and CDR2 SQIVND (reference sequence). CDR3 DNA: TGTGCCAGTAAGGACGGGCAGATCAACACCGGGGAGCTGTTTTTT. It translates to CASKDGQINTGELFF.

The V and J genes are TRBV14 and TRBJ2-4; maybe TRBD2 (6 bases). The length of the CDR3 is 14 residues. V was pared by 4 bases and J by 2 bases, with 9 bases between. Germline assignment: CDR1 SGHDN and CDR2 FVKESK. CDR3 in amino acids: CASSLGLSKNIQYF. CDR3 nucleotide sequence: TGTGCCAGCAGCCTCGGACTATCCAAAAACATTCAGTACTTC.

The rearrangement joins TRBV7-2 to TRBJ2-1; 12 positions match TRBD1. The CDR3 runs 13 residues. Germline V gives CDR1 SGHTA, CDR2 FQGNSA. Losses at the gene ends were 5 bases for V and 14 bases for J; bases not matched to a gene: 7. CDR3 amino acids: CASSPRDRGLEFF. The CDR3 coding sequence is TGTGCCAGCAGCCCGCGGGACAGGGGGCTGGAGTTCTTC.

This chain connects TRBV5-4 to TRBJ1-2, with a possible D match to TRBD1 (6 bases). CDR1 is SGHNT, CDR2 YYREEE, per germline (reference sequence). This CDR3 is built from 14 residues. Trimming took 5 bases from V and 7 from J, leaving 18 bases between them. The CDR3 here is CASSTNRVGSGYTF. The CDR3 region has the DNA TGTGCCAGCAGTACGAACAGGGTTGGCTCTGGCTACACCTTC.

The chain is built from TRBV7-3 and TRBJ2-3; weak D call: TRBD2 (6 bases). Germline-derived CDR1 and CDR2 are SGHTA and FQGTGA. V was shortened by 2 bases and J by 5 bases, with 14 bases between the two germline ends. CDR3 length equals 15 residues. Here the CDR3 reads CASSLSGVSGDTQYF. In nucleotides, the CDR3 is TGTGCCAGCAGCTTATCCGGGGTTAGCGGAGATACGCAGTATTTT.

The chain carries TRBV20-1 and TRBJ2-3; 8 nucleotides line up with TRBD1. This CDR3 has 15 residues. Germline-derived CDR1 and CDR2 are DFQATT and SNEGSKA (reference sequence). V shed 0 bases, J shed 2 bases, and the junction held 4 bases outside the gene matches. The CDR3 DNA follows: TGCAGTGCTAGAGAGTGGACAGGGTACACAGATACGCAGTATTTT. Translated, it gives CSAREWTGYTDTQYF.

This rearrangement joins TRBV7-3 to TRBJ2-6, with a possible D match to TRBD1 (5 bases). V dropped 5 bases and J dropped 2 bases, with 13 bases sitting between them. The germline gives CDR1 SGHTA, CDR2 FQGTGA. This CDR3 is 16 amino acids long. The CDR3, as DNA: TGTGCCAGCAGCCGAGCTAAAGGGGCTGGGGCCAACGTCCTGACTTTC. Protein sequence: CASSRAKGAGANVLTF.